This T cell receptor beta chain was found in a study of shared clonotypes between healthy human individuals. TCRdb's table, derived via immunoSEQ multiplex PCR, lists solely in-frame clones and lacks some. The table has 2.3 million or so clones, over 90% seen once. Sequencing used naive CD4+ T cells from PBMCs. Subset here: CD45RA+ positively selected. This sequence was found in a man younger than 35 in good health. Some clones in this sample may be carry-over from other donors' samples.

The CDR3 here is CASSGRGGRQETQYF. The CDR3 DNA is TGCGCCAGCAGCGGTCGGGGGGGTAGGCAAGAGACCCAGTACTTC. This chain links TRBV5-1 with TRBJ2-5; 8 nucleotides align to TRBD2. The germline CDR1 and CDR2 sequences are SGHRS and YFSETQ. The trim removed 4 bases at V and 2 bases at J, leaving 7 bases unmatched. The length of the CDR3 is 15 residues.